These T cell receptor beta chains were read from a single sample in a study of OX40 agonist ivuxolimab in advanced cancers. Data came from immunoSEQ multiplex PCR; TCRdb stores just in-frame clones and leaves some out. The table lists 70,000 to 75,000 clones, about 85% of them singletons. The sequences come from CD4+ or CD8+ T cells sorted from blood, collected in a trial of the OX40 agonist ivuxolimab. The origin of the receptors is an adult with an advanced solid tumor such as melanoma, head and neck, liver or kidney cancer. Both conserved end residues are part of each CDR3. D genes are given only for firm matches. Clone size is given for some rows only: seen once, a few or many times, or a class if the clone is expanded.

d_call	clone_size	v_call	j_call	cdr3_aa	cdr3_nt
TRBD2	NA	TRBV28	TRBJ2-1	CASSLPLLAGEENEQFF	TGTGCCAGCAGTTTGCCCCTACTAGCGGGAGAAGAAAATGAGCAGTTCTTC
TRBD1	NA	TRBV19	TRBJ2-7	CASSLQTGTYEQYF	TGTGCCAGTAGTCTTCAGACAGGGACCTACGAGCAGTACTTC
NA	NA	TRBV6-5	TRBJ1-2	CASRTTGGPYGYTF	TGTGCCAGCCGAACTACGGGGGGGCCCTATGGCTACACCTTC
NA	few	TRBV2	TRBJ1-4	CASSLTDLETDEKLFF	TGTGCCAGCAGTCTGACGGATCTCGAAACCGATGAAAAACTGTTTTTT
TRBD2	NA	TRBV5-1	TRBJ2-7	CASSLAPGLAGVSDEQYF	TGCGCCAGCAGCTTGGCCCCAGGACTAGCGGGAGTTTCTGACGAGCAGTACTTC
NA	NA	TRBV5-1	TRBJ2-1	CASSFPREINEQFF	TGCGCCAGCAGCTTTCCCAGGGAGATCAATGAGCAGTTCTTC
NA	NA	TRBV30	TRBJ1-3	CAWSFYGGSGNTIYF	TGTGCCTGGAGCTTCTACGGGGGCTCTGGAAACACCATATATTTT
NA	NA	TRBV5-6	TRBJ2-7	CASSLDALYEQYF	TGTGCCAGCAGCTTGGACGCCCTCTACGAGCAGTACTTC
TRBD2	NA	TRBV5-1	TRBJ2-1	CASSPAAGNYNEQFF	TGCGCCAGCAGCCCGGCAGCGGGGAACTACAATGAGCAGTTCTTC
NA	NA	TRBV30	TRBJ2-3	CAWSVTSTDTQYF	TGTGCCTGGAGTGTGACTAGCACAGATACGCAGTATTTT
TRBD1	few	TRBV18	TRBJ2-7	CASSPTGTGSDEQYF	TGTGCCAGCTCACCAACCGGGACAGGGTCCGACGAGCAGTACTTC
TRBD1	NA	TRBV18	TRBJ2-7	CASFPGQGSWVSYEQYF	TGTGCCAGCTTTCCGGGACAGGGTTCTTGGGTCTCCTACGAGCAGTACTTC
TRBD1	NA	TRBV28	TRBJ1-5	CASETGAGQPQHF	TGTGCCAGCGAGACAGGGGCCGGACAGCCCCAGCATTTT
NA	few	TRBV7-6	TRBJ1-3	CASSLRAHSGNTIYF	TGTGCCAGCAGCTTAAGGGCCCACTCTGGAAACACCATATATTTT
NA	NA	TRBV28	TRBJ1-5	CASSPARAWQPQHF	TGTGCCAGCAGTCCTGCTAGGGCTTGGCAGCCCCAGCATTTT
NA	NA	TRBV4-2	TRBJ2-1	CASSQTYNEQFF	TGTGCCAGCAGCCAGACGTACAATGAGCAGTTCTTC
TRBD2	NA	TRBV4-1	TRBJ2-1	CASSQDWTSGSYNEQFF	TGCGCCAGCAGCCAAGATTGGACTAGCGGGAGCTACAATGAGCAGTTCTTC
NA	NA	TRBV10-3	TRBJ2-3	CAATPEGTDTQYF	TGTGCCGCCACCCCGGAGGGCACAGATACGCAGTATTTT
NA	NA	TRBV30	TRBJ2-3	CAWSVLDTQYF	TGTGCCTGGAGTGTGTTAGATACGCAGTATTTT
TRBD2	NA	TRBV6-5	TRBJ2-1	CASRDNSGRAKFF	TGTGCCAGCAGGGACAATAGCGGGAGGGCCAAGTTCTTC